Listed here is a single T cell receptor beta chain. Its target antigen remains unknown. Measured from the cysteine to the phenylalanine, the CDR3 is 13 residues long. There is no recorded DNA. Sequences SGHDN (CDR1) and FVKESK (CDR2) are obtained from the germline V gene. This entry comes from a study of diagnostic markers for celiac disease (dated by TCRdb to about 2020). Instrument used: Illumina MiSeq. TCRdb reprocessed the reads into one record per CDR3 protein sequence, lacking DNA. The sample table gives 3,500 to 4,500 distinct CDR3 sequences. The ten most abundant clones make up 9% to 10% of the sample.

The sequencing input was either unsorted cells or a sorted T cell fraction (not recorded which). The rearranged segments are TRBV14 and TRBJ1-1; as DNA is missing, the TRBD1 call by TCRdb cannot be tested. The clonotype comes from a human donor. This table probably holds off-target reads from a library built for another chain. The CDR3 has the sequence CASSSGFNTEAFF.